This TCR beta chain was captured in a study of blood T cell repertoires in COVID-19. The protocol was immunoSEQ multiplex PCR, while the TCRdb copy is restricted to in-frame clones and leaves out a portion. In the table there are roughly 200,000 clones, approximately 85% of which are singletons. V was clipped by 0 bases and J by 12 bases, with 18 bases between them. The CDR3 loop spans 14 amino acids. Germline V gene lookup returns CDR1 SQVTM and CDR2 ANQGSEA. The clonotype was recovered from a woman aged 25-40 years who had recovered from COVID-19. The sample comprised PBMCs or T cells enriched from blood (not recorded which). The chain recombines TRBV29-1 with TRBJ2-1, with D possibly being TRBD1 (6 bases). The CDR3 loop reads CSVEEPRLLRGQFF. Here the CDR3 DNA reads TGCAGCGTTGAAGAGCCCCGCCTTCTCAGGGGGCAGTTCTTC.